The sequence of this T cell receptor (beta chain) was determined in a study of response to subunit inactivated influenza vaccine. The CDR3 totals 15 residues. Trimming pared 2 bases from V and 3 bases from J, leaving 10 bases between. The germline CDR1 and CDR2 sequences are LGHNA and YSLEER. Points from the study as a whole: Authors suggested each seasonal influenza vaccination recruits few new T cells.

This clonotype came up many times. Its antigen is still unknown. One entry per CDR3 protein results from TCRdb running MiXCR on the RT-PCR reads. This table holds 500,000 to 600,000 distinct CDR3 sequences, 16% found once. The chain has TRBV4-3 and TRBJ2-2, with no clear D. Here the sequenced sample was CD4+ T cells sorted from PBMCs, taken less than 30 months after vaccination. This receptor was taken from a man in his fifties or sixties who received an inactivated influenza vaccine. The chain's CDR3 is CASSQLSRHTGELFF. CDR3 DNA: TGCGCCAGCAGCCAACTTTCTAGGCACACCGGGGAGCTGTTTTTT.